Each of the 31 T cell receptor beta chains below was sequenced from the same sample in a study of cytomegalovirus exposure and HLA in healthy donors. The PCR had 60 Vbeta and 13 Jbeta primers. Assay used: immunoSEQ multiplex PCR; TCRdb lists only in-frame clones, some missing. The sample shows approximately 160,000 clones, more than 65% of them seen only once. Sequences were obtained from PBMCs. The receptors stem from a woman in her thirties or forties in good health and CMV-seropositive.

The chain carries TRBV11-1 and TRBJ2-7; D is possibly TRBD2 (6 bases). CDR1 is SGHAT, CDR2 FQDESV, per germline (reference sequence). The CDR3 consists of 14 residues. The germline V and J ends were trimmed by 4 bases and 3 bases, with 13 bases remaining between them. The DNA of the CDR3 is TGTGCCAGCAGCTATCTAGCGATTAACTACGAGCAGTACTTC. Encoded protein: CASSYLAINYEQYF.

The chain is built from TRBV4-3 and TRBJ2-7, with D perhaps TRBD1 (5 bases). Trimming took off 0 bases at V and 2 bases at J, with 11 bases between the two ends. Germline lookup yields CDR1 LGHNA and CDR2 YSLEER. This CDR3 has 15 residues. CDR3 nucleotides: TGCGCCAGCAGCCAAGATGGAACAGGACCCTACGAGCAGTACTTC. Amino acids: CASSQDGTGPYEQYF.

The chain recombines TRBV18 with TRBJ2-3; 9 bases are a match to TRBD2. The CDR3 runs 15 residues. Germline CDR1 is KGHSH and CDR2 is LQKENI. Germline trimming cut 3 bases from V and 2 bases from J; bases unmatched to any gene: 3. The CDR3 DNA sequence: TGTGCCAGCTCACCTCTAGCGGGAACCACAGATACGCAGTATTTT. It codes for CASSPLAGTTDTQYF.

The V and J genes are TRBV6-5 and TRBJ1-1, with 8 bases lining up with TRBD1. This CDR3 comprises 14 residues. V dropped 0 bases and J dropped 5; count of bases not matched to a gene: 2. The germline V gene encodes CDR1 MNHEY and CDR2 SVGAGI. Here the CDR3 reads CASSYSTGETEAFF. As DNA, the CDR3 is TGTGCCAGCAGTTACTCGACAGGGGAAACTGAAGCTTTCTTT.

This rearrangement joins TRBV19 to TRBJ2-6; D not certain. CDR1 is LNHDA, CDR2 SQIVND, per germline (reference sequence). Deletions cut 4 bases from V and 0 bases from J, with 7 bases between. This CDR3 has 15 amino acids. CDR3 nucleotides: TGTGCCAGTAGTACGCACAGCTCTGGGGCCAACGTCCTGACTTTC. Its protein product is CASSTHSSGANVLTF.

This clone was observed a few times. The rearrangement links TRBV29-1 to TRBJ2-5, with TRBD2 matching over 8 bases. Germline V gene lookup returns CDR1 SQVTM and CDR2 ANQGSEA. The ends lost 2 bases at V and 0 bases at J; junction bases unmatched: 8. This CDR3 has 16 residues. CDR3: CSVEKSASGYQETQYF. Here the CDR3 DNA reads TGCAGCGTTGAAAAATCGGCTAGCGGGTACCAAGAGACCCAGTACTTC.

The CDR3 region is CASSQAGTGGFADTQYF. CDR3 bases: TGTGCCAGCAGCCAAGCCGGGACAGGGGGCTTCGCAGATACGCAGTATTTT. The chain combines TRBV4-2 with TRBJ2-3; the match to TRBD1 covers 12 bases. The CDR3 covers 17 residues. V was clipped by 1 base and J by 4 bases; unmatched bases: 6. Germline V gene sequence: CDR1 LGHNA, CDR2 YNFKEQ.

This sequence joins TRBV7-9 and TRBJ1-1; D remains unclear. In germline, CDR1 is SEHNR, CDR2 FQNEAQ (reference sequence). The CDR3 is 14 amino acids. With 8 bases removed from V and 0 bases from J, the gap between germline ends came to 13 bases. The CDR3 DNA follows: TGTGCCAGCCCACTACGAGTTTTGAACACTGAAGCTTTCTTT. Amino acids: CASPLRVLNTEAFF.

The gene calls are TRBV27 and TRBJ2-7; 10 bases match TRBD2. CDR1 and CDR2 (germline): MNHEY, SMNVEV (reference sequence). Trimming took 3 bases from V and 0 from J; bases not matched to a gene: 8. The CDR3 contains 17 residues. CDR3 bases: TGTGCCAGCAGTTTTTATACCGGGACTAGCGCCTCCTACGAGCAGTACTTC. The encoded protein is CASSFYTGTSASYEQYF.

The chain has TRBV4-1 and TRBJ1-4; TRBD1 aligns across 7 bases. The CDR3 totals 12 residues. Unmatched junction bases numbered 0, after V lost 3 bases and J lost 8 bases. The germline gives CDR1 MGHRA, CDR2 YSYEKL. DNA of the CDR3: TGCGCCAGCAGCCAGACAGGGGAAAAACTGTTTTTT. Translating it yields CASSQTGEKLFF.

The V gene is TRBV6-5, the J gene TRBJ2-1, with 7 bases lining up with TRBD2. Trimming removed 5 bases from V and 8 bases from J; junction bases left unmatched: 3. Germline lookup yields CDR1 MNHEY and CDR2 SVGAGI. There are 12 residues in the CDR3. The CDR3 DNA sequence: TGTGCCAGCAGTATGGGGGGGGATGAGCAGTTCTTC. Its translation is CASSMGGDEQFF.

This clone was seen more than once but under ten times. The chain has TRBV4-2 and TRBJ1-4, with D hard to call. V lost 0 bases to trimming and J lost 8 bases, with 10 bases between them. The CDR3 runs 14 residues. CDR1 LGHNA and CDR2 YNFKEQ come from the germline V gene. The CDR3 loop is CASSQERDREKLFF. As DNA, the CDR3 is TGTGCCAGCAGCCAAGAACGGGATCGGGAAAAACTGTTTTTT.

The chain recombines TRBV7-9 with TRBJ1-1, with D possibly TRBD1 on 5 matching bases. The CDR3 has 15 amino acids. Germline assignment: CDR1 SEHNR and CDR2 FQNEAQ (reference sequence). Deletions cut 1 base from V and 5 bases from J, with 14 bases between. DNA of the CDR3: TGTGCCAGCAGCTTAGTTAAGTCAGGGCAAACTGAAGCTTTCTTT. Protein: CASSLVKSGQTEAFF.

The V call is TRBV28, the J call TRBJ1-1; D may be TRBD1 (5 bases). V was pared by 7 bases and J by 6 bases, with 18 bases between. The CDR3 totals 14 residues. CDR1 and CDR2 (germline): MDHEN, SYDVKM. CDR3 in amino acids: CASILTVDWSEAFF. Written as DNA, the CDR3 is TGTGCCAGCATCCTGACAGTCGATTGGTCTGAAGCTTTCTTT.

This clone was seen just once. V and J are TRBV7-2 and TRBJ2-5, with D possibly matching TRBD1 (6 bases). The V end lost 7 bases, the J end lost 4 bases, and 22 bases lay between the germline ends. Per germline, CDR1 SGHTA and CDR2 FQGNSA. CDR3 length: 16 amino acids. The CDR3 reads CASTLRRGRLVETQYF. In DNA form, the CDR3 reads TGTGCCAGCACCTTGCGTAGGGGGAGACTTGTAGAGACCCAGTACTTC.

This clone was detected a few times. The V and J genes are TRBV29-1 and TRBJ1-2; no firm D call. Trimming took off 4 bases at V and 4 bases at J, with 13 bases between the two ends. Per germline, CDR1 SQVTM and CDR2 ANQGSEA. The CDR3 covers 13 residues. CDR3 sequence reads: CSVVRERSYGYTF. CDR3 DNA sequence: TGCAGCGTTGTTAGAGAAAGATCCTATGGCTACACCTTC. The full variable domain, rest sourced from reference TRBV29-1 and TRBJ1-2, is SAVISQKPSRDICQRGTSLTIQCQVDSQVTMMFWYRQQPGQSLTLIATANQGSEATYESGFVIDKFPISRPNLTFSTLTVSNMSPEDSSIYLCSVVRERSYGYTFGSGTRLTVV.

V is TRBV5-4 and J is TRBJ1-1, with TRBD1 identical over 7 bases. In germline, CDR1 is SGHNT, CDR2 YYREEE (reference sequence). This CDR3 spans 12 amino acids. Germline trimming cut 4 bases from V and 8 bases from J; bases unmatched to any gene: 5. CDR3 DNA sequence: TGTGCCAGCAGCACCTTCAGGGGGGAAGCTTTCTTT. It codes for CASSTFRGEAFF.

The sample holds a few counts of this clone. The chain joins TRBV6-5 to TRBJ2-2; tentatively, D is TRBD2 (6 bases). Deletions cut 4 bases from V and 1 base from J, with 7 bases between. In germline, CDR1 is MNHEY, CDR2 SVGAGI. The CDR3 totals 14 residues. CDR3 in amino acids: CASSSGGNTGELFF. CDR3 DNA: TGTGCCAGCAGTTCCGGGGGGAACACCGGGGAGCTGTTTTTT.

V is TRBV9 and J is TRBJ2-7; TRBD2 agrees at 9 bases. Germline CDR1 reads SGDLS; CDR2 reads YYNGEE. Germline trimming cut 0 bases from V and 6 bases from J; bases unmatched to any gene: 7. This CDR3 is 15 amino acids long. CDR3 residues: CASSVGDSGRSEQYF. CDR3 DNA: TGTGCCAGCAGCGTAGGGGATAGCGGGAGAAGCGAGCAGTACTTC. Based on the CDR3 plus reference TRBV9 and TRBJ2-7, the full variable domain is DSGVTQTPKHLITATGQRVTLRCSPRSGDLSVYWYQQSLDQGLQFLIQYYNGEERAKGNILERFSAQQFPDLHSELNLSSLELGDSALYFCASSVGDSGRSEQYFGPGTRLTVT.

The chain recombines TRBV19 with TRBJ2-2, with TRBD1 matching 9 bases. Germline-derived CDR1 and CDR2 are LNHDA and SQIVND (reference sequence). Losses at the gene ends were 2 bases for V and 0 bases for J; bases not matched to a gene: 1. CDR3 length equals 16 residues. The CDR3 nucleotides are TGTGCCAGTAGTATAACAGGGGGCGCGAACACCGGGGAGCTGTTTTTT. Amino acids: CASSITGGANTGELFF.

In DNA form, the CDR3 reads TGTGCCAGCAGCTTCGGGGGTAATGAAAAACTGTTTTTT. This gives the protein CASSFGGNEKLFF. V is TRBV5-4 and J is TRBJ1-4; D perhaps matches TRBD1 (5 bases). Germline CDR1 is SGHNT and CDR2 is YYREEE (reference sequence). Trimming took off 2 bases at V and 4 bases at J, with 6 bases between the two ends. The CDR3 has 13 amino acids.

This clone came up a few times. J is TRBJ1-2 and V is TRBV2; 8 bases align to TRBD1. Germline loops: CDR1 SNHLY, CDR2 FYNNEI. There are 13 residues in the CDR3. Germline trimming cut 5 bases from V and 4 bases from J; bases unmatched to any gene: 3. The CDR3 protein is CASSLQGGYGYTF. In DNA, the CDR3 is TGTGCCAGCAGTTTACAGGGGGGCTATGGCTACACCTTC. Together with reference TRBV2 and TRBJ1-2, the CDR3 gives the full variable domain: EPEVTQTPSHQVTQMGQEVILRCVPISNHLYFYWYRQILGQKVEFLVSFYNNEISEKSEIFDDQFSVERPDGSNFTLKIRSTKLEDSAMYFCASSLQGGYGYTFGSGTRLTVV.

This chain links TRBV10-3 with TRBJ1-2; D not certain. Trimming left V 3 bases short and J 2 bases short, with 7 bases between. Germline V gives CDR1 ENHRY, CDR2 SYGVKD. The CDR3 consists of 13 residues. CDR3 coding DNA: TGTGCCATCAGTGAAGTCGAGAACTATGGCTACACCTTC. Residues: CAISEVENYGYTF.

The chain recombines TRBV5-1 with TRBJ1-5; perhaps TRBD1 as D (6 bases). The CDR3 is made up of 15 amino acids. V was pared by 4 bases and J by 2 bases, with 13 bases between. From germline, CDR1 is SGHRS and CDR2 YFSETQ. CDR3 bases: TGCGCCAGCAGCCCTACTTCAGGGGGCAATCAGCCCCAGCATTTT. This encodes CASSPTSGGNQPQHF. The variable domain in full, with the rest retrieved from reference TRBV5-1 and TRBJ1-5, is KAGVTQTPRYLIKTRGQQVTLSCSPISGHRSVSWYQQTPGQGLQFLFEYFSETQRNKGNFPGRFSGRQFSNSRSEMNVSTLELGDSALYLCASSPTSGGNQPQHFGDGTRLSIL.

The chain recombines TRBV19 with TRBJ2-2, with 7 bases aligning to TRBD2. The CDR3 is 13 amino acids. V trimming: 6 bases; J trimming: 8 bases; junction bases outside the gene matches: 6. Germline CDR1 is LNHDA and CDR2 is SQIVND (reference sequence). The CDR3 DNA follows: TGTGCCAGTAGAATTGCGGGAGTGGGGGAGCTGTTTTTT. This sequence encodes CASRIAGVGELFF.

The chain joins TRBV5-4 to TRBJ1-3; no reliable D call. Germline V lookup: CDR1 SGHNT, CDR2 YYREEE (reference sequence). V lost 4 bases and J lost 0, with 11 bases in between. CDR3 size: 15 residues. The CDR3 loop reads CASSPTQNSGNTIYF. CDR3 nucleotide sequence: TGTGCCAGCAGCCCTACGCAAAACTCTGGAAACACCATATATTTT.

This clone occurred a few times. This chain connects TRBV6-6 to TRBJ2-3; 8 bases are a match to TRBD2. J lost 2 bases, V lost 10 bases, and 8 bases had no gene match. Germline lookup yields CDR1 MNHNY and CDR2 SVGAGI (reference sequence). The CDR3 is 14 amino acids. Here the CDR3 reads CATQAGVATDTQYF. DNA for the CDR3: TGTGCCACCCAAGCGGGGGTGGCCACAGATACGCAGTATTTT.

J is TRBJ2-3 and V is TRBV10-3; the match to TRBD1 covers 7 bases. Per the germline V gene, CDR1 is ENHRY and CDR2 is SYGVKD. V was clipped by 6 bases and J by 10 bases; unmatched bases: 13. The CDR3 is made up of 14 amino acids. The CDR3 here is CAIRGGQLLDSQYF. The CDR3 nucleotides are TGTGCCATCAGAGGGGGACAGCTGCTGGATTCGCAGTATTTT.

The V gene is TRBV2, the J gene TRBJ1-1; 10 bases match TRBD1. The CDR3 contains 17 residues. Germline V CDR1 and CDR2: SNHLY, FYNNEI. V was pared by 7 bases and J by 4 bases, with 15 bases of the junction left unmatched. The CDR3: CASTKIRTGGFATEAFF. The CDR3 DNA is TGTGCCAGCACCAAGATCCGGACAGGGGGATTTGCCACTGAAGCTTTCTTT.

The rearrangement joins TRBV7-2 to TRBJ2-5; tentatively, D is TRBD2 (6 bases). Trimming removed 1 base from V and 4 bases from J, with 16 bases in between. Germline V lookup: CDR1 SGHTA, CDR2 FQGNSA. This CDR3 spans 16 amino acids. CDR3 sequence reads: CASSLVGGGLGETQYF. In nucleotides, the CDR3 is TGTGCCAGCAGCTTAGTCGGGGGAGGTTTGGGAGAGACCCAGTACTTC.

The rearrangement links TRBV28 to TRBJ1-3, with a possible D match to TRBD1 (6 bases). The CDR3 spans 14 residues. Germline V lookup: CDR1 MDHEN, CDR2 SYDVKM. V was trimmed by 4 bases and J by 4 bases, leaving 11 bases between them. The CDR3 loop reads CASSSQGNGNTIYF. As DNA, the CDR3 is TGTGCCAGCAGTTCGCAGGGGAACGGAAACACCATATATTTT.